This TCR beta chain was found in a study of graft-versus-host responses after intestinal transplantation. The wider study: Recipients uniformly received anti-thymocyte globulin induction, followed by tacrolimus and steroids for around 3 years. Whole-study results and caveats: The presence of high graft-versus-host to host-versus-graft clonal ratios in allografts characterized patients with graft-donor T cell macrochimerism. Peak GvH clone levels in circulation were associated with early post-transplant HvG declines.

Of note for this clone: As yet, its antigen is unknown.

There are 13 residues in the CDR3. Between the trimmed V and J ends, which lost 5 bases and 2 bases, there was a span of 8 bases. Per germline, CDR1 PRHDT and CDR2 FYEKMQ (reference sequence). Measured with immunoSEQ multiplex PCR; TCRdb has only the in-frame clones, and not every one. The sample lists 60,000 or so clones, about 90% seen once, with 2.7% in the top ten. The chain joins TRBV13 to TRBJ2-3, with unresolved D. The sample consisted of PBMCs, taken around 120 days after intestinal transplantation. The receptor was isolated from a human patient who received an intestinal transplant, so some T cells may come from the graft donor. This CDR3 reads CASSDRVTDTQYF. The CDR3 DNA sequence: TGTGCCAGCAGCGATAGGGTCACAGATACGCAGTATTTT. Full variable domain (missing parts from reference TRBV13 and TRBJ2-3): AAGVIQSPRHLIKEKRETATLKCYPIPRHDTVYWYQQGPGQDPQFLISFYEKMQSDKGSIPDRFSAQQFSDYHSELNMSSLELGDSALYFCASSDRVTDTQYFGPGTRLTVL.